The T cell receptor (beta chain) described here comes from a study of beta chain features in type 1 diabetes. General study points: It was among patients, rather than healthy donors, that naive, central memory and Treg TCRB repertoires appeared more similar.

V lost 4 bases and J lost 7, with 14 bases in between. Germline V gene sequence: CDR1 WSHSY, CDR2 SAAADI. CDR3 size: 14 residues. Concerning this clone: The antigen remains unidentified.

Sequenced material consisted of expressed TCRB transcripts (all of the isolated RNA was reverse transcribed). Here immunoSEQ multiplex PCR was the method, and the copy in TCRdb shows in-frame clones only, minus some. The sample includes 970,000 or so clones, 15% to 20% seen only once; the top ten take about 0.02%. Sequencing was carried out using naive CD4+ T cells from blood. This sequence originates from a woman between 18 and 29 years old in good health. V gene TRBV10-2 combines with J gene TRBJ2-1; the D is unclear. CDR3 sequence reads: CASSGHWASNEQFF. The CDR3 DNA follows: TGCGCCAGCAGTGGCCATTGGGCTTCGAATGAGCAGTTCTTC.